A single sample is the source of the 15 T cell receptor beta chains below, sequenced in a study of blood T cell repertoires in COVID-19. Data came from immunoSEQ multiplex PCR; TCRdb stores just in-frame clones and leaves some out. The sample contains about 220,000 clones, about 85% of which appear only once. The sample consisted of peripheral blood. These receptors all come from a man aged 25 to 40 with active or convalescent COVID-19.

This clone came up a few times. This chain links TRBV7-9 with TRBJ2-5, with 11 positions matching TRBD2. J gave up 5 bases and V 2 bases, and 10 bases lay outside the gene matches. This CDR3 has 17 amino acids. From germline, CDR1 is SEHNR and CDR2 FQNEAQ (reference sequence). CDR3 DNA sequence: TGTGCCAGCAGCTTATCCCCCAGACTAGCGGGAATCGAGACCCAGTACTTC. It is translated as CASSLSPRLAGIETQYF.

CDR3 in DNA: TGTGCCAGCAGTTTCGGACATCCGAATGAGCAGTTCTTC. It is translated as CASSFGHPNEQFF. This chain uses TRBV28 with TRBJ2-1; TRBD1 might be the D (5 bases). The ends were cut back, 3 bases at V and 7 bases at J, with 10 bases in the middle. Germline values: CDR1 MDHEN, CDR2 SYDVKM. This CDR3 contains 13 residues.

The chain has TRBV30 and TRBJ1-6, with TRBD1 matching 8 bases. The CDR3 sequence is 16 residues long. Trimming at V came to 0 bases and at J to 7 bases, leaving 8 bases not matched to a gene. CDR1 GTSNPN and CDR2 SVGIG come from the germline V gene (reference sequence). CDR3 in amino acids: CAWSVRGQALNSPLHF. CDR3 coding DNA: TGTGCCTGGAGTGTACGGGGACAGGCATTAAATTCACCCCTCCACTTT.

This clone showed up just a few times. The chain links TRBV5-1 to TRBJ2-3; TRBD2 aligns across 10 bases. V gave up 4 bases and J gave up 1 base; unmatched junction bases: 6. The V gene's germline CDR1 is SGHRS and CDR2 YFSETQ. The CDR3 is made up of 16 amino acids. The CDR3 reads CASSPSGLAGTDTQYF. In DNA form, the CDR3 reads TGCGCCAGCAGCCCCTCAGGACTAGCGGGCACAGATACGCAGTATTTT.

V and J are TRBV27 and TRBJ1-5; D is unresolved. CDR1 and CDR2 (germline): MNHEY, SMNVEV (reference sequence). The CDR3 sequence is 13 residues long. V was trimmed by 3 bases and J by 4 bases, leaving 7 bases between them. The CDR3 here is CASSFARNQPQHF. CDR3 DNA sequence: TGTGCCAGCAGTTTTGCCAGAAATCAGCCCCAGCATTTT.

The chain is built from TRBV5-4 and TRBJ2-4; a possible D gene is TRBD1 (6 bases). V gave up 2 bases and J gave up 8 bases, with 11 bases separating them. This CDR3 spans 13 amino acids. In germline, CDR1 is SGHNT, CDR2 YYREEE (reference sequence). The CDR3 nucleotides are TGTGCCAGCAGCTTAGGGGGTGGGGACATTCAGTACTTC. Translation: CASSLGGGDIQYF.

The chain links TRBV11-1 to TRBJ2-1, with a weak D call TRBD2 (5 bases). This CDR3 has 16 residues. Between the trimmed V and J ends, which lost 0 bases and 2 bases, there was a span of 11 bases. The germline gives CDR1 SGHAT, CDR2 FQDESV (reference sequence). The CDR3 DNA follows: TGTGCCAGCAGCTTAGCGGAGCGGCGTGCCTACAATGAGCAGTTCTTC. It encodes CASSLAERRAYNEQFF.

The V and J genes are TRBV19 and TRBJ2-3; TRBD2 matches 10 bases. V lost 6 bases, J lost 1 base, and 10 bases stayed unmatched. This CDR3 region has 17 residues. Germline-derived CDR1 and CDR2 are LNHDA and SQIVND (reference sequence). The CDR3 is CASSSLAGTSGTDTQYF. The DNA of the CDR3 is TGTGCCAGTAGCTCCCTCGCGGGGACTAGCGGCACAGATACGCAGTATTTT.

The V and J genes are TRBV11-2 and TRBJ2-7, with 7 bases fitting TRBD2. Germline V gives CDR1 SGHAT, CDR2 FQNNGV. V trimming: 0 bases; J trimming: 3 bases; junction bases outside the gene matches: 5. The CDR3 extends over 15 amino acids. CDR3 loop: CASSLDGRVYYEQYF. CDR3 nucleotides: TGTGCCAGCAGCTTAGATGGGAGGGTATACTACGAGCAGTACTTC.

V is TRBV11-3 and J is TRBJ2-7, with TRBD1 identical over 9 bases. J gave up 7 bases and V 5 bases, and 9 bases lay outside the gene matches. CDR1 and CDR2 from the germline V gene are SGHNT and YENEEA. The CDR3 covers 14 residues. For the CDR3, the DNA is TGTGCCAGCAGCCCACGGACAGGGGCGTCTGAGCAGTACTTC. Protein sequence: CASSPRTGASEQYF.

The chain links TRBV27 to TRBJ1-6; the D is unclear. Germline V lookup: CDR1 MNHEY, CDR2 SMNVEV (reference sequence). V lost 4 bases and J lost 10, with 8 bases in between. This CDR3 comprises 12 residues. The CDR3 nucleotides read TGTGCCAGCAGTTCCAACGGGTCACCCCTCCACTTT. Its protein is CASSSNGSPLHF.

This chain links TRBV14 with TRBJ1-4; 7 bases line up with TRBD1. Germline V gene data show CDR1 as SGHDN and CDR2 as FVKESK. J was trimmed by 12 bases and V by 4 bases; bases with no gene match: 11. The CDR3 has 14 residues. Here the CDR3 DNA reads TGTGCCAGCAGCCCGCCGGGACAGTGGCACCAACTGTTTTTT. It codes for CASSPPGQWHQLFF.

The rearrangement links TRBV9 to TRBJ2-1; 14 nucleotides line up with TRBD2. Looked up from germline, CDR1 is SGDLS and CDR2 is YYNGEE. The CDR3 has 19 residues. V shed 0 bases and J 0 bases; nucleotides not matched to a gene: 5. The CDR3 here is CASSVAGTSGGSSYNEQFF. CDR3 nucleotides: TGTGCCAGCAGCGTAGCCGGGACTAGCGGGGGAAGCTCCTACAATGAGCAGTTCTTC.

This chain joins TRBV6-5 and TRBJ2-7; 8 bases are shared with TRBD1. Germline values: CDR1 MNHEY, CDR2 SVGAGI. The CDR3 is 15 residues long. Trimming took 5 bases from V and 2 from J; bases not matched to a gene: 8. The CDR3 reads CASSPGGGKPYEQYF. CDR3 coding DNA: TGTGCCAGCAGTCCAGGGGGCGGAAAACCCTACGAGCAGTACTTC.

The rearrangement uses TRBV7-9 and TRBJ1-2; 11 bases are a match to TRBD1. Germline-derived CDR1 and CDR2 are SEHNR and FQNEAQ (reference sequence). This CDR3 is built from 16 residues. With 0 bases clipped from V and 6 bases from J, the junction kept 6 bases outside the gene matches. CDR3 protein: CASSLAGTGGRDGYTF. The CDR3 DNA is TGTGCCAGCAGCTTAGCGGGGACAGGGGGACGGGATGGCTACACCTTC. The variable domain in full, completed from reference TRBV7-9 and TRBJ1-2, reads DTGVSQNPRHKITKRGQNVTFRCDPISEHNRLYWYRQTLGQGPEFLTYFQNEAQLEKSRLLSDRFSAERPKGSFSTLEIQRTEQGDSAMYLCASSLAGTGGRDGYTFGSGTRLTVV.